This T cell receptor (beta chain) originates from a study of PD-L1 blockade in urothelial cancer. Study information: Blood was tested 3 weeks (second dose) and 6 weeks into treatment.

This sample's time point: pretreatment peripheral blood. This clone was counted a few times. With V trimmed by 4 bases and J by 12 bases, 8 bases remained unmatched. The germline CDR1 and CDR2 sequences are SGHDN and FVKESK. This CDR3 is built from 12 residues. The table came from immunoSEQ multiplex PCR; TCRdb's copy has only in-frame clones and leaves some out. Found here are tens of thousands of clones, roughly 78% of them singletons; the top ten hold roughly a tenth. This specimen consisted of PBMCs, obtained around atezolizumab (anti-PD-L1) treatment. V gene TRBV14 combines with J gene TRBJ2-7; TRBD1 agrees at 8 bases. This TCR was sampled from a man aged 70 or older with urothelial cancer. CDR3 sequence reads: CASSPGTGLRYF. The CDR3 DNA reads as TGTGCCAGCAGCCCAGGGACAGGCCTTCGGTACTTC.